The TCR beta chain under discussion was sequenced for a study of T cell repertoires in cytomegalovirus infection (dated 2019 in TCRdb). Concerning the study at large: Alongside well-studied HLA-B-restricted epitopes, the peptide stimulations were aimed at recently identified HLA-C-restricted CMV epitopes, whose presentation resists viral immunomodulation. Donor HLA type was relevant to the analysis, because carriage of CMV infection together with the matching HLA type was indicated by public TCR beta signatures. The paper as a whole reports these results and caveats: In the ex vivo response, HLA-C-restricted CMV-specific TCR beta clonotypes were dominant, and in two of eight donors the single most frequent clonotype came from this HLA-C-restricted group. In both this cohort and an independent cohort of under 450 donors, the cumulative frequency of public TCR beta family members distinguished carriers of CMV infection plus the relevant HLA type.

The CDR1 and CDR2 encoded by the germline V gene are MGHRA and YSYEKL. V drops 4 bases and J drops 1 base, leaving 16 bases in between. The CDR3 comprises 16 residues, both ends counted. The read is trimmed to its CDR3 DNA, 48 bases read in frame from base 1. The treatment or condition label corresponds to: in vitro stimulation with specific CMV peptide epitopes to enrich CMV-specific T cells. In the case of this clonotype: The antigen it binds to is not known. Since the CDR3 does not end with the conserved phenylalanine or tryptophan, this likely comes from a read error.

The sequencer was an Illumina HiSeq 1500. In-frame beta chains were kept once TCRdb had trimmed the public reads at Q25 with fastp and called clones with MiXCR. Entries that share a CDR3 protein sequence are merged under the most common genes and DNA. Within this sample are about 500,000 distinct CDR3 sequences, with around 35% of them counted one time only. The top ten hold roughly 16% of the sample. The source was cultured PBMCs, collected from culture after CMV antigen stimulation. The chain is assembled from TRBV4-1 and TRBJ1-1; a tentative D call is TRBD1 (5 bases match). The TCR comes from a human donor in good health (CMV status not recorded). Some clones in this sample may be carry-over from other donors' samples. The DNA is TGCGCCAGCAGCCTCGGATCGAGGGGTGCGAACACTGAAGCTTTCCTT. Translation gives CASSLGSRGANTEAFL.